This is a list of T cell receptor beta chains from one sample in a study of cytomegalovirus exposure and HLA in healthy donors. Method: immunoSEQ multiplex PCR; TCRdb's copy keeps in-frame clones and lacks some. The sample records 160,000 or so clones, roughly 80% being singletons. The source material was PBMCs. The source of these receptors is a man over 45 in good health and CMV-seropositive. Each CDR3 is given with its conserved first and last residue. Each record gives: J gene, clone size, D gene, V gene, CDR3 DNA, CDR3 protein. The D gene is left open where the match is weak. Rows may omit the clone size; those that give it use once, few, many or a size class.

>TRBJ2-3|.|.|TRBV4-3
TGCGCCAGCAGCCATTATACCCCCGGGACTCTTCTCACAGATACGCAGTATTTT
CASSHYTPGTLLTDTQYF
>TRBJ2-7|.|TRBD1|TRBV19
TGTGCCAGTAGTCTAGGTGGGACAGTCGACTACGAGCAGTACTTC
CASSLGGTVDYEQYF
>TRBJ1-1|.|.|TRBV4-3
TGCGCCAGCAGCCAAGGGGAGCGGGGGGGGACTGAAGCTTTCTTT
CASSQGERGGTEAFF
>TRBJ1-6|.|TRBD1|TRBV5-6
TGTGCCAGCAGGCGTACAGGGGATTCACCCCTCCACTTT
CASRRTGDSPLHF
>TRBJ1-3|.|.|TRBV6-1
TGTGCCAGCAGTGACAACTCTGGAAACACCATATATTTT
CASSDNSGNTIYF
>TRBJ1-5|.|TRBD1|TRBV6-5
TGTGCCAGCAAACCTACAGGGGACAATCAGCCCCAGCATTTT
CASKPTGDNQPQHF
>TRBJ1-4|.|TRBD1|TRBV19
TGTGCCAGTAGTATAGGAACCGTCCGGGACAGGGGTTGGGAACTGTTTTTT
CASSIGTVRDRGWELFF
>TRBJ2-1|.|TRBD2|TRBV6-4
TGTGCCAGCAGTGACACGGGGGGGCACGGGAGTGAGCAGTTCTTC
CASSDTGGHGSEQFF
>TRBJ1-1|.|TRBD1|TRBV5-4
TGTGCCAGCAGCTTGGAGGGGACAGGGAGGACTGAAGCTTTCTTT
CASSLEGTGRTEAFF
>TRBJ1-5|once|.|TRBV7-9
TGTGCCAGCAGACCCTCAGGGGGCAATCAGCCCCAGCATTTT
CASRPSGGNQPQHF
>TRBJ2-3|.|.|TRBV28
TGTGCCAGCCCTCCCCCTGGGGGGTTGCAAGCAGATACGCAGTATTTT
CASPPPGGLQADTQYF
>TRBJ1-4|.|TRBD1|TRBV6-1
TGTGCCAGCAGTGACCTGACAGGGGTGTATGAAAAACTGTTTTTT
CASSDLTGVYEKLFF
>TRBJ2-7|few|TRBD2|TRBV4-1
TGCGCCAGCAGCCAAGATGGTGAGAGCGGGGGTTACGAGCAGTACTTC
CASSQDGESGGYEQYF
>TRBJ1-6|.|TRBD1|TRBV6-6
TGTGCCAGCAGTGCCGCGACAGGGGTCGGCGACTCACCCCTCCACTTT
CASSAATGVGDSPLHF
>TRBJ1-6|.|TRBD1|TRBV5-1
TGCGCCAGCAGCAAAAACTCAGACAGGGGTGAATCACCCCTCCACTTT
CASSKNSDRGESPLHF
>TRBJ1-2|.|TRBD1|TRBV6-1
TGTGCCAGCAGTGATCCAACAGGGGCGGATAACTATGGCTACACCTTC
CASSDPTGADNYGYTF
>TRBJ1-1|few|.|TRBV2
TGTGCCAGCAGTGGTGGCAGTTTGACTGAAGCTTTCTTT
CASSGGSLTEAFF
>TRBJ1-6|once|.|TRBV4-3
TGCGCCAGCAGCCAAGAGCCCGGTCCGTCGAATTCACCCCTCCACTTT
CASSQEPGPSNSPLHF
>TRBJ1-2|.|TRBD1|TRBV6-1
TGTGCCAGCAGCCCAAGGGACAGGGAGGGCTACACCTTC
CASSPRDREGYTF
>TRBJ2-7|.|TRBD2|TRBV4-3
TGCGCCAGCAGCCAAGGTCTAGCGGGGGGAGCCTACGAGCAGTACTTC
CASSQGLAGGAYEQYF
>TRBJ2-3|.|.|TRBV6-6
TGTGCCAGCAAGATGGTCGGCCGGGACACAGATACGCAGTATTTT
CASKMVGRDTDTQYF
>TRBJ1-1|few|TRBD1|TRBV5-1
TGCGCCAGCAGCGAATTCGCAGGGGGCGCGAACACTGAAGCTTTCTTT
CASSEFAGGANTEAFF
>TRBJ2-3|.|TRBD1|TRBV4-1
TGCGCCAGCAGCCTCAAGGTGGTCGACAGGGAAGATACGCAGTATTTT
CASSLKVVDREDTQYF
>TRBJ2-7|once|TRBD1|TRBV7-2
TGTGCCAGCAGCTCCCGGACAGGGCGGTACGAGCAGTACTTC
CASSSRTGRYEQYF
>TRBJ1-1|few|.|TRBV6-1
TGTGCCAGCGCGGAACAGGTCAAAGCTTTCTTT
CASAEQVKAFF
>TRBJ1-3|once|.|TRBV11-2
TGTGCCAGCAGCTTAAGCTTCGATCGCTCTGGAAACACCATATATTTT
CASSLSFDRSGNTIYF
>TRBJ2-1|.|.|TRBV12-2
TGTGCAAGTCGCTTAGGAACTAGCGGGGGGGATGTATACAATGAGCAGTTCTTC
CASRLGTSGGDVYNEQFF
>TRBJ1-1|.|.|TRBV10-3
TGTGCCATCAGACTACAGGGACGGGGCTCTGAAGCTTTCTTT
CAIRLQGRGSEAFF
>TRBJ2-5|.|.|TRBV10-3
TGTGCCATCAGTGATATGGGAGCCGTGACCCAGTACTTC
CAISDMGAVTQYF
>TRBJ2-7|.|TRBD1|TRBV7-9
TGTGCCAGCAGCTTCCGGACAGGGGGCTCCTACGAGCAGTACTTC
CASSFRTGGSYEQYF
>TRBJ2-7|.|TRBD1|TRBV11-2
TGTGCCAGCAGCTCGTTACAGGGGCTCCCCTACGAGCAGTACTTC
CASSSLQGLPYEQYF
>TRBJ2-3|.|TRBD2|TRBV6-1
TGTGCCAGCAGGGGGACTAGAGCGGGCACAGATACGCAGTATTTT
CASRGTRAGTDTQYF
>TRBJ2-7|.|.|TRBV7-2
TGTGCCAGCAGCTTAACCTTTGCGAGTTCCTACGAGCAGTACTTC
CASSLTFASSYEQYF
>TRBJ2-7|.|TRBD2|TRBV7-6
TGTGCCAGCGCCCCCTGGGGGGGGGAAAGCTCCTACGAGCAGTACTTC
CASAPWGGESSYEQYF
>TRBJ1-1|.|.|TRBV2
TGTGCCAGCCTTTTTTCACAAAACACTGAAGCTTTCTTT
CASLFSQNTEAFF
>TRBJ1-4|.|.|TRBV9
TGTGCCAGCAGCGTAGAAGGGGGAGCTAATGAAAAACTGTTTTTT
CASSVEGGANEKLFF
>TRBJ1-6|.|TRBD1|TRBV5-1
TGCGCCAGCAGCTTTTCGGACAGGGTCTATAATTCACCCCTCCACTTT
CASSFSDRVYNSPLHF
>TRBJ2-2|.|TRBD2|TRBV11-3
TGTGCCAGCAGCCCGGGACTAGCGGGGATGGGCGGGGAGCTGTTTTTT
CASSPGLAGMGGELFF
>TRBJ1-1|.|.|TRBV4-2
TGTGCCAGCAGCCAAGTTCCGAGGGTTGACACTGAAGCTTTCTTT
CASSQVPRVDTEAFF
>TRBJ2-1|.|.|TRBV11-2
TGTGCCAGCAGCCTCGCGCCAGGGGACAATGAGCAGTTCTTC
CASSLAPGDNEQFF
>TRBJ2-1|.|TRBD2|TRBV7-2
TGTGCCAGCAGCTTAGCGGGGACTAGCGGGGGCGAGCAGTTCTTC
CASSLAGTSGGEQFF
>TRBJ2-7|few|.|TRBV11-2
TGTGCCAGCAGCTTAGGCGGGGGCCCGGACGAGCAGTACTTC
CASSLGGGPDEQYF
>TRBJ1-1|few|.|TRBV28
TGTGCCAGCAGTATCCCAGGCAGAACGAGCACTGAAGCTTTCTTT
CASSIPGRTSTEAFF
>TRBJ2-2|.|TRBD2|TRBV9
TGTGCCAGCAGCGTTCCCGGGGGGGGTCAGGGATCCACCGGGGAGCTGTTTTTT
CASSVPGGGQGSTGELFF
>TRBJ2-7|once|TRBD1|TRBV11-3
TGTGCCAGCAGCTTAAACGGACAGGGGGGGTACGAGCAGTACTTC
CASSLNGQGGYEQYF
>TRBJ2-3|.|.|TRBV10-1
TGCGCCAGCAGTGAGTCCCCGACTAGCACAGATACGCAGTATTTT
CASSESPTSTDTQYF
>TRBJ2-2|.|.|TRBV2
TGTGCCAGCAGCAACAGAAACACCGGGGAGCTGTTTTTT
CASSNRNTGELFF
>TRBJ2-7|few|TRBD1|TRBV9
TGTGCCAGCAGCAAGGGACAGGGGTTCAACGAGCAGTACTTC
CASSKGQGFNEQYF
>TRBJ2-7|.|TRBD1|TRBV9
TGTGCCAGCAGCTCGGGACAGGGCACCTACGAGCAGTACTTC
CASSSGQGTYEQYF
>TRBJ2-1|.|TRBD1|TRBV9
TGTGCCAGCAGCGCCCAGGGACAGGGAAACTACAATGAGCAGTTCTTC
CASSAQGQGNYNEQFF
>TRBJ2-7|.|TRBD1|TRBV6-1
TGTGCCAGCAGCCCCGGGACAGGGTCCTACGAGCAGTACTTC
CASSPGTGSYEQYF
>TRBJ2-3|.|TRBD2|TRBV2
TGTGCCAGCAGTGAAAGCGGAGCGGGGGTCACAGATACGCAGTATTTT
CASSESGAGVTDTQYF
>TRBJ2-5|.|.|TRBV7-2
TGTGCCAGCAGCGGCGCTGTGACTAACCGGCTGGAGACCCAGTACTTC
CASSGAVTNRLETQYF
>TRBJ1-5|.|TRBD1|TRBV7-2
TGTGCCAGTAGCGGGGGACCAGGGGGCGTTAATCAGCCCCAGCATTTT
CASSGGPGGVNQPQHF
>TRBJ2-7|.|.|TRBV30
TGTGCCTGGAGTGTAGGGGCTGGAGCCTACGAGCAGTACTTC
CAWSVGAGAYEQYF